A selection of T cell receptor beta chains follows, all from one sample in a study of T cell clones after liver transplantation. The protocol was immunoSEQ multiplex PCR, while the TCRdb copy is restricted to in-frame clones and leaves out a portion. The sample carries some 40,000 clones, about 86% recorded once. The sequences come from CD4+ T cells from blood, collected 24 months after liver transplant. The receptors were sampled from a human patient who received a liver transplant. The T cells may come from the graft donor. CDR3s include the opening cysteine and the closing phenylalanine or tryptophan. The D gene is left open where the match is weak. Where a row states a size, it is once, few, many or the class of an expanded clone; other rows omit it.

v_call: TRBV6-1
j_call: TRBJ2-1
d_call: TRBD2
clone_size: once
cdr3_nt: TGTGCCAGCAGTGAAATAGCGGGGGGGAGCTCCTACAATGAGCAGTTCTTC
cdr3_aa: CASSEIAGGSSYNEQFF

v_call: TRBV27
j_call: TRBJ2-7
d_call: NA
clone_size: NA
cdr3_nt: TGTGCCAGCAGTTTAGGGGCCCAAGCCTACGAGCAGTACTTC
cdr3_aa: CASSLGAQAYEQYF

v_call: TRBV19
j_call: TRBJ1-1
d_call: NA
clone_size: NA
cdr3_nt: TGTGCCAGTAGTAAGCAGGATATGATGAACACTGAAGCTTTCTTT
cdr3_aa: CASSKQDMMNTEAFF

v_call: TRBV9
j_call: TRBJ2-2
d_call: NA
clone_size: NA
cdr3_nt: TGTGCCAGCAGCGTACAGCCTAACACCGGGGAGCTGTTTTTT
cdr3_aa: CASSVQPNTGELFF

v_call: TRBV6-1
j_call: TRBJ2-3
d_call: NA
clone_size: NA
cdr3_nt: TGTGCCAGCAGTGGACTGAGCACAGATACGCAGTATTTT
cdr3_aa: CASSGLSTDTQYF

v_call: TRBV28
j_call: TRBJ1-2
d_call: NA
clone_size: NA
cdr3_nt: TGTGCCAGCAGTTCACTCTCAGGTGCTAACTATGGCTACACCTTC
cdr3_aa: CASSSLSGANYGYTF

v_call: TRBV5-1
j_call: TRBJ2-5
d_call: TRBD2
clone_size: once
cdr3_nt: TGCGCCAGCAGCTTGGCCCCTAGCGGGGGGGCACAAGAGACCCAGTACTTC
cdr3_aa: CASSLAPSGGAQETQYF

v_call: TRBV27
j_call: TRBJ1-2
d_call: TRBD1
clone_size: NA
cdr3_nt: TGTGCCAGCAGTTCAATGACAGGGGTCGTGCGTGGCTACACCTTC
cdr3_aa: CASSSMTGVVRGYTF

v_call: TRBV4-1
j_call: TRBJ2-1
d_call: TRBD1
clone_size: NA
cdr3_nt: TGCGCCAGCAGCAACGCACGGGACAGCGGTGAGCAGTTCTTC
cdr3_aa: CASSNARDSGEQFF

v_call: TRBV7-3
j_call: TRBJ1-1
d_call: NA
clone_size: NA
cdr3_nt: TGTGCCAGCAGCTTCGGGGGGGACTCTGAAGCTTTCTTT
cdr3_aa: CASSFGGDSEAFF

v_call: TRBV7-9
j_call: TRBJ1-5
d_call: TRBD1
clone_size: NA
cdr3_nt: TGTGCCAGCAGCTTAGGGACAGGGAGAAATCAGCCCCAGCATTTT
cdr3_aa: CASSLGTGRNQPQHF

v_call: TRBV6-1
j_call: TRBJ2-7
d_call: NA
clone_size: NA
cdr3_nt: TGTGCCAGCAGTGAAAACCCCACAGGGGGAGGGAGGAACGAGCAGTACTTC
cdr3_aa: CASSENPTGGGRNEQYF

v_call: TRBV6-1
j_call: TRBJ2-2
d_call: NA
clone_size: NA
cdr3_nt: TGTGCCAGCAGTGAAGGGATCGGGGAGCTGTTTTTT
cdr3_aa: CASSEGIGELFF

v_call: TRBV14
j_call: TRBJ2-2
d_call: NA
clone_size: NA
cdr3_nt: TGTGCCAGCAGCCCGGGCCCCCTTAACACCGGGGAGCTGTTTTTT
cdr3_aa: CASSPGPLNTGELFF

v_call: TRBV7-6
j_call: TRBJ1-4
d_call: TRBD1
clone_size: NA
cdr3_nt: TGTGCCAGCAGCCCTCAACCGGGACAGGGGTGGATTCGGGAAAAACTGTTTTTT
cdr3_aa: CASSPQPGQGWIREKLFF

v_call: TRBV5-8
j_call: TRBJ1-2
d_call: NA
clone_size: NA
cdr3_nt: TGTGCCAGCAGCTTTTGGGCCTCCGGTGGCTACACCTTC
cdr3_aa: CASSFWASGGYTF

v_call: TRBV19
j_call: TRBJ1-5
d_call: NA
clone_size: NA
cdr3_nt: TGTGCCAGTAGTATCAATTTTTTTCAGCCCCAGCATTTT
cdr3_aa: CASSINFFQPQHF

v_call: TRBV5-1
j_call: TRBJ2-3
d_call: NA
clone_size: NA
cdr3_nt: TGCGCCAGCAGCTTGGCCGGGACCAGCACAGATACGCAGTATTTT
cdr3_aa: CASSLAGTSTDTQYF

v_call: TRBV18
j_call: TRBJ1-3
d_call: NA
clone_size: NA
cdr3_nt: TGTGCCAGCTCACCCCCCGCCGCTTCCACCATATATTTT
cdr3_aa: CASSPPAASTIYF

v_call: TRBV7-9
j_call: TRBJ2-3
d_call: NA
clone_size: NA
cdr3_nt: TGTGCCAGCAACCGACAGGTAGATACGCAGTATTTT
cdr3_aa: CASNRQVDTQYF

v_call: TRBV27
j_call: TRBJ1-5
d_call: NA
clone_size: NA
cdr3_nt: TGTGCCAGCAGTTTTCGGTCGGATATCAATCAGCCCCAGCATTTT
cdr3_aa: CASSFRSDINQPQHF

v_call: TRBV14
j_call: TRBJ2-3
d_call: NA
clone_size: NA
cdr3_nt: TGTGCCAGCAGCCAAGCAGGCACAGATACGCAGTATTTT
cdr3_aa: CASSQAGTDTQYF

v_call: TRBV28
j_call: TRBJ1-5
d_call: TRBD1
clone_size: NA
cdr3_nt: TGTGCCAGCAGGGGGGACAGGGTTAAGCCCCAGCATTTT
cdr3_aa: CASRGDRVKPQHF

v_call: TRBV27
j_call: TRBJ1-4
d_call: NA
clone_size: NA
cdr3_nt: TGTGCCAGGGGGGAGGGCTCCCTAAATGAAAAACTGTTTTTT
cdr3_aa: CARGEGSLNEKLFF

v_call: TRBV11-2
j_call: TRBJ2-7
d_call: TRBD2
clone_size: NA
cdr3_nt: TGTGCCAGCAACCCACGTGGACTAGCGGGAGACGAGCAGTACTTC
cdr3_aa: CASNPRGLAGDEQYF

v_call: TRBV28
j_call: TRBJ1-1
d_call: TRBD1
clone_size: NA
cdr3_nt: TGTGCCAGCAGTTCACGACAGGGTGCCCTGAACACTGAAGCTTTCTTT
cdr3_aa: CASSSRQGALNTEAFF

v_call: TRBV9
j_call: TRBJ1-1
d_call: NA
clone_size: NA
cdr3_nt: TGTGCCAGCAGCGTAAGAGGGGTTGGCACTGAAGCTTTCTTT
cdr3_aa: CASSVRGVGTEAFF

v_call: TRBV27
j_call: TRBJ2-1
d_call: NA
clone_size: NA
cdr3_nt: TGTGCCAGCAGTTTCCGGCCCCAATACAATGAGCAGTTCTTC
cdr3_aa: CASSFRPQYNEQFF

v_call: TRBV27
j_call: TRBJ2-5
d_call: NA
clone_size: NA
cdr3_nt: TGTGCCAGCAGCCGTCCCGGACGGCTGGAGACCCAGTACTTC
cdr3_aa: CASSRPGRLETQYF

v_call: TRBV10-2
j_call: TRBJ2-3
d_call: NA
clone_size: NA
cdr3_nt: TGCGCCAGCAGTGTAATCACAGATACGCAGTATTTT
cdr3_aa: CASSVITDTQYF

v_call: TRBV4-2
j_call: TRBJ1-5
d_call: NA
clone_size: NA
cdr3_nt: TGTGCCAGCAGCCAAGACCCCAGGGCCCCAGGACAGCCCCAGCATTTT
cdr3_aa: CASSQDPRAPGQPQHF

v_call: TRBV19
j_call: TRBJ2-7
d_call: TRBD1
clone_size: NA
cdr3_nt: TGTGCCAGTAGTCGGGACAGCAAAACCTACGAGCAGTACTTC
cdr3_aa: CASSRDSKTYEQYF

v_call: TRBV18
j_call: TRBJ2-1
d_call: NA
clone_size: NA
cdr3_nt: TGTGCCAGCTCACCGGGGGGGCCCTCCTACAATGAGCAGTTCTTC
cdr3_aa: CASSPGGPSYNEQFF

v_call: TRBV28
j_call: TRBJ2-2
d_call: NA
clone_size: NA
cdr3_nt: TGTGCCAGCTGGGCAGCGAACACCGGGGAGCTGTTTTTT
cdr3_aa: CASWAANTGELFF

v_call: TRBV27
j_call: TRBJ2-7
d_call: TRBD1
clone_size: NA
cdr3_nt: TGTGCCAGCAGTTTTACGGACAGGTTTTACGAGCAGTACTTC
cdr3_aa: CASSFTDRFYEQYF

v_call: TRBV9
j_call: TRBJ1-1
d_call: NA
clone_size: NA
cdr3_nt: TGTGCCAGCAGCGTAGATATGAACACTGAAGCTTTCTTT
cdr3_aa: CASSVDMNTEAFF